These 17 T cell receptor beta chains came from one sample sequenced in a study of beta chain features in type 1 diabetes. The authors reverse transcribed all of the isolated RNA, so sequencing captured expressed TCRB transcripts. The method was immunoSEQ multiplex PCR; TCRdb's version includes in-frame clones alone and lacks a portion of them. This sample yields some 200,000 clones, of which approximately 10% are seen a single time; 1% to 1.5% belongs to the top ten. Sequenced material: central memory CD4+ T cells from blood. Source of these receptors: a man aged 18 to 35 in good health.

The V call is TRBV9, the J call TRBJ2-1; 8 nucleotides match TRBD1. The CDR3 totals 15 residues. Germline CDR1 and CDR2: SGDLS and YYNGEE. J was trimmed by 4 bases and V by 4 bases; bases with no gene match: 7. The CDR3 DNA is TGTGCCAGCAGCCGAAACAGGGGGGCATACAATGAGCAGTTCTTC. It specifies CASSRNRGAYNEQFF.

This clone was detected only a few times. At the DNA level, this CDR3 is encoded by other sequences in the same sample as well. The chain is built from TRBV5-4 and TRBJ2-3; D is uncertain. Germline V gives CDR1 SGHNT, CDR2 YYREEE (reference sequence). The CDR3 consists of 14 residues. V gave up 0 bases and J gave up 0 bases, with 5 bases separating them. In DNA form, the CDR3 reads TGTGCCAGCAGCTTGGACGGAAGCACAGATACGCAGTATTTT. The encoded protein is CASSLDGSTDTQYF.

The chain links TRBV29-1 to TRBJ2-1, with TRBD2 matching 13 bases. Germline V CDR1 and CDR2: SQVTM, ANQGSEA. The CDR3 sequence is 18 residues long. With V trimmed by 0 bases and J by 0 bases, 5 bases remained unmatched. The DNA for the CDR3 is TGCAGCGTTGAAGACCCCAGGACTAGCGGGGGCTCCTACAATGAGCAGTTCTTC. The encoded protein is CSVEDPRTSGGSYNEQFF.

V gene TRBV29-1 combines with J gene TRBJ2-5, with D hard to call. The J call is doubtful: the DNA matches TRBJ2-7 better. CDR1 and CDR2 from the germline V gene are SQVTM and ANQGSEA. The CDR3 is made up of 12 amino acids. The chain's CDR3 is CSVAHSPYEQYF. The CDR3 DNA reads as TGCAGCGTTGCTCACAGTCCATACGAGCAGTACTTC.

This clone occurred a few times. The chain recombines TRBV6-5 with TRBJ2-1, with TRBD2 matching over 7 bases. CDR1 MNHEY and CDR2 SVGAGI come from the germline V gene. This CDR3 has 14 amino acids. Trimming took 5 bases from V and 5 from J; bases not matched to a gene: 6. In DNA, the CDR3 is TGTGCCAGCAGTCCCGGAGGGACTAACAATGAGCAGTTCTTC. This translates into CASSPGGTNNEQFF.

This clone was seen a few times. The chain uses TRBV19 and TRBJ2-1, with D perhaps being TRBD1 or TRBD2 (5 bases each). V lost 7 bases, J lost 2 bases, and 9 bases lay in between. The CDR3 length is 13 residues. Germline CDR1 is LNHDA and CDR2 is SQIVND (reference sequence). The DNA for the CDR3 is TGTGCCAGTATGGGACGGGCCTACAATGAGCAGTTCTTC. Translated: CASMGRAYNEQFF. Supplemented by reference TRBV19 and TRBJ2-1, the full variable domain reads DGGITQSPKYLFRKEGQNVTLSCEQNLNHDAMYWYRQDPGQGLRLIYYSQIVNDFQKGDIAEGYSVSREKKESFPLTVTSAQKNPTAFYLCASMGRAYNEQFFGPGTRLTVL.

J is TRBJ2-5 and V is TRBV5-1, with 12 positions matching TRBD1. The junction had 7 bases not matched to a gene; V was cut back by 4 bases and J by 0 bases. The CDR3 length is 17 residues. Germline CDR1 and CDR2: SGHRS and YFSETQ. The CDR3, as DNA: TGCGCCAGCAGCAGGGGACAGGGGGCTTTGTACCAAGAGACCCAGTACTTC. It encodes CASSRGQGALYQETQYF.

This clone was observed a handful of times. The chain combines TRBV30 with TRBJ1-4; D is undetermined. V gave up 2 bases and J gave up 5 bases, with 15 bases separating them. The CDR3 runs 15 residues. Germline V gives CDR1 GTSNPN, CDR2 SVGIG (reference sequence). This chain's CDR3 is CAWSITGNSNEKLFF. Written as DNA, the CDR3 is TGTGCCTGGAGTATTACCGGGAACTCGAATGAAAAACTGTTTTTT.

This clone was observed a few times. The CDR3 protein is CAWIGQEGTEAFF. CDR3 DNA: TGTGCCTGGATTGGGCAGGAGGGCACTGAAGCTTTCTTT. The rearrangement uses TRBV30 and TRBJ1-1; D call uncertain. The ends were cut back, 4 bases at V and 4 bases at J, with 13 bases in the middle. Germline V gene lookup returns CDR1 GTSNPN and CDR2 SVGIG (reference sequence). This CDR3 comprises 13 residues.

The CDR3 protein is CASSQLGQPNYGYTF. The CDR3 DNA sequence: TGCGCCAGCAGTCAATTGGGACAGCCTAACTATGGCTACACCTTC. This chain joins TRBV23-1 and TRBJ1-2; 7 bases line up with TRBD1. TRBV23-1 has ORF status, its function being uncertain. The CDR3 length is 15 residues. J was trimmed by 0 bases and V by 1 base; bases with no gene match: 2.

J is TRBJ2-7 and V is TRBV6-6; D call uncertain. Germline values: CDR1 MNHNY, CDR2 SVGAGI (reference sequence). Between the trimmed V and J ends, which lost 5 bases and 1 base, there was a span of 9 bases. This CDR3 has 13 amino acids. CDR3 nucleotide sequence: TGTGCCAGCAGTCCGGCCCGGTCCTACGAGCAGTACTTC. Protein: CASSPARSYEQYF.

The rearrangement links TRBV14 to TRBJ2-6, with 10 bases aligning to TRBD2. Germline trimming cut 3 bases from V and 2 bases from J; bases unmatched to any gene: 7. The germline V gene encodes CDR1 SGHDN and CDR2 FVKESK. CDR3 length equals 18 residues. The CDR3 is CASSQNAAGGAGANVLTF. Written as DNA, the CDR3 is TGTGCCAGCAGCCAGAATGCAGCGGGAGGGGCTGGGGCCAACGTCCTGACTTTC.

This chain joins TRBV7-2 and TRBJ2-3; 14 bases are shared with TRBD2. Germline V gives CDR1 SGHTA, CDR2 FQGNSA. The CDR3 covers 16 residues. Trimming took 4 bases from V and 1 from J; bases not matched to a gene: 1. The CDR3 DNA is TGTGCCAGCAGCTGGGGACTAGCGGGAGGCACAGATACGCAGTATTTT. Translating it yields CASSWGLAGGTDTQYF.

This clone was detected ten times or more. The chain joins TRBV7-2 to TRBJ2-7; 11 nucleotides match TRBD2. From germline, CDR1 is SGHTA and CDR2 FQGNSA. This CDR3 is built from 16 residues. The junction had 5 bases not matched to a gene; V was cut back by 4 bases and J by 0 bases. In DNA form, the CDR3 reads TGTGCCAGCAGCTCATTCGGGACTAGCGGCTCCTACGAGCAGTACTTC. Encoded protein: CASSSFGTSGSYEQYF.

There are a few counts of this clone. The chain couples TRBV13 to TRBJ1-2, with 9 positions matching TRBD1. This CDR3 is 15 amino acids long. Per the germline V gene, CDR1 is PRHDT and CDR2 is FYEKMQ (reference sequence). Unmatched junction bases numbered 10, after V lost 7 bases and J lost 4 bases. The CDR3 nucleotides are TGTGCCAGCATACCCCAGGGACAGGGCGGCTATGGCTACACCTTC. The encoded protein is CASIPQGQGGYGYTF.

The rearrangement uses TRBV9 and TRBJ1-3; 9 bases agree with TRBD1. The V and J ends lost 5 bases and 3 bases, in that order; junction bases with no gene match: 6. The germline CDR1 and CDR2 sequences are SGDLS and YYNGEE. This CDR3 spans 15 amino acids. The CDR3 here is CASRGQGLSGNTIYF. CDR3 nucleotide sequence: TGTGCCAGCAGGGGACAGGGACTTAGTGGAAACACCATATATTTT. The complete variable domain, with remaining parts taken from reference TRBV9 and TRBJ1-3, reads DSGVTQTPKHLITATGQRVTLRCSPRSGDLSVYWYQQSLDQGLQFLIQYYNGEERAKGNILERFSAQQFPDLHSELNLSSLELGDSALYFCASRGQGLSGNTIYFGEGSWLTVV.

This clone showed up just a few times. J is TRBJ2-6 and V is TRBV29-1, with a weak D call TRBD1 (6 bases). This CDR3 has 19 amino acids. Per germline, CDR1 SQVTM and CDR2 ANQGSEA. The V and J ends lost 8 bases and 0 bases respectively, with 26 bases between them. CDR3 coding DNA: TGCAGCTTTGCTACTTACACAGGGTCTATTAACTCTGGGGCCAACGTCCTGACTTTC. It codes for CSFATYTGSINSGANVLTF.